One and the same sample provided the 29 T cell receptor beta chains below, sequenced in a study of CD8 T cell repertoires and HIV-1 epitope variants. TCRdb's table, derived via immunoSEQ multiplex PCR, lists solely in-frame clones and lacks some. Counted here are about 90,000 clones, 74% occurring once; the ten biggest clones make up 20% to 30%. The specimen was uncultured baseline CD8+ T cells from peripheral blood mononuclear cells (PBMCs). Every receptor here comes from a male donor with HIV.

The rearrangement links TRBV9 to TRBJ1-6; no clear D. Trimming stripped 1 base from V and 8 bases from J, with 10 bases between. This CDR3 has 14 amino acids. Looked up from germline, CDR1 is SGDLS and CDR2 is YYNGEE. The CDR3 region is CASSVSDIDSPLHF. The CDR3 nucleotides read TGTGCCAGCAGCGTAAGCGACATAGATTCACCCCTCCACTTT.

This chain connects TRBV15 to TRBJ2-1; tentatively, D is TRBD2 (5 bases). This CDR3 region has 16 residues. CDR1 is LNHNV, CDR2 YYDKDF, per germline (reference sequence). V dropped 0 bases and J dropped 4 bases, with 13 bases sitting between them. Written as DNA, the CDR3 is TGTGCCACCAGCAGAGATTTCAGCGGAGGATACAATGAGCAGTTCTTC. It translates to CATSRDFSGGYNEQFF.

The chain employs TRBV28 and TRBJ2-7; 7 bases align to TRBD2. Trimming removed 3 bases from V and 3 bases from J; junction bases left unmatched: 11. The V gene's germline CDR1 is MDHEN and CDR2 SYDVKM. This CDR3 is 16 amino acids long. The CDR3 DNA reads TGTGCCAGCAGTTTTTCCGTGGGGACTACTAACTACGAGCAGTACTTC. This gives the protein CASSFSVGTTNYEQYF.

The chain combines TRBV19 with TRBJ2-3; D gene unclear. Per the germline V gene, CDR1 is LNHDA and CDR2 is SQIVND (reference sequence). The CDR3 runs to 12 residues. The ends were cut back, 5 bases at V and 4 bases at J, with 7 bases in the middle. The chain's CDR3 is CASSASADTQYF. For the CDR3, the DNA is TGTGCCAGTAGTGCTTCGGCAGATACGCAGTATTTT.

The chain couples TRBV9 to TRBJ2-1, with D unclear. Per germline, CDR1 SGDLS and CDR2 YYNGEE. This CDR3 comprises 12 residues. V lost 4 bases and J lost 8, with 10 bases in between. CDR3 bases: TGTGCCAGCAGCCACCCTAACGATGAGCAGTTCTTC. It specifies CASSHPNDEQFF.

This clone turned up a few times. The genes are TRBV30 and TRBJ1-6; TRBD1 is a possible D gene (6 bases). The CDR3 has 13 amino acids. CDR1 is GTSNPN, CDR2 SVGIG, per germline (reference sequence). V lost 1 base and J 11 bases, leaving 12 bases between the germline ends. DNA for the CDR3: TGTGCCTGGAGTGCCAGGGGACAAACACCCCTCCACTTT. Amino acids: CAWSARGQTPLHF.

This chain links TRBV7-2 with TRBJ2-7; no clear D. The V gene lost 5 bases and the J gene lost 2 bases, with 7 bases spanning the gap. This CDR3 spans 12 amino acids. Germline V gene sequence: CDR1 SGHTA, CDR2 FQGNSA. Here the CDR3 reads CASSPDAYEQYF. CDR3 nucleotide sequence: TGTGCCAGCAGCCCGGACGCCTACGAGCAGTACTTC.

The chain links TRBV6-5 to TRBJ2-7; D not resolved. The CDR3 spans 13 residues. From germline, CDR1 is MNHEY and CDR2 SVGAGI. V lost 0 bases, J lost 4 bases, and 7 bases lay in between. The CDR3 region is CASSYSVEYEQYF. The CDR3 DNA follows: TGTGCCAGCAGTTACTCGGTAGAATACGAGCAGTACTTC.

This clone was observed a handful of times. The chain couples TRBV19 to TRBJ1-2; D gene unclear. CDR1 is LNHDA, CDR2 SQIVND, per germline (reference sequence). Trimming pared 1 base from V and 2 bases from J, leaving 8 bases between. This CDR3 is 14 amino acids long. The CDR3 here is CASSIGAANYGYTF. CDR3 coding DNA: TGTGCCAGTAGTATAGGGGCAGCAAACTATGGCTACACCTTC.

In DNA, the CDR3 is TGTGCCAGCAGCTTGGACGGGGGATTGAGGCCCCTCCACTTT. Translating it yields CASSLDGGLRPLHF. The V call is TRBV5-5, the J call TRBJ1-6, with D perhaps matching TRBD1 (5 bases). Trimming removed 0 bases from V and 13 bases from J, with 14 bases in between. The CDR3 covers 14 residues. Germline CDR1 SGHKS, CDR2 YYEKEE (reference sequence).

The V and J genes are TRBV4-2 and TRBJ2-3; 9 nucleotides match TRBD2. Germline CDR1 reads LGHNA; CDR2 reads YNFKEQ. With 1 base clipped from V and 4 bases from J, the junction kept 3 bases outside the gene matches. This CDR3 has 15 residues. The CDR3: CASSQGGGEADTQYF. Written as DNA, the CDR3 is TGTGCCAGCAGCCAAGGCGGGGGGGAGGCAGATACGCAGTATTTT.

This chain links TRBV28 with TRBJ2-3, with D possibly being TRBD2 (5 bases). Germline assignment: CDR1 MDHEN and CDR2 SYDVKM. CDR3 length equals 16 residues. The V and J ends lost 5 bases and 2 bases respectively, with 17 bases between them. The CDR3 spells CASSPLRLRDTDTQYF. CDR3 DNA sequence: TGTGCCAGCAGTCCGCTTAGGCTTCGGGACACAGATACGCAGTATTTT.

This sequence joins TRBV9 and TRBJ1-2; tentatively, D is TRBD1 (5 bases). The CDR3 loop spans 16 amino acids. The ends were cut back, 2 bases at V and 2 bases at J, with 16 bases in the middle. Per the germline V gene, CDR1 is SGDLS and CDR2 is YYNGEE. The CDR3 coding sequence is TGTGCCAGCAGCGTTTCCAACTTGGGGGGAAACTATGGCTACACCTTC. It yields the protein CASSVSNLGGNYGYTF. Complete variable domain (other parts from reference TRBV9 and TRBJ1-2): DSGVTQTPKHLITATGQRVTLRCSPRSGDLSVYWYQQSLDQGLQFLIQYYNGEERAKGNILERFSAQQFPDLHSELNLSSLELGDSALYFCASSVSNLGGNYGYTFGSGTRLTVV.

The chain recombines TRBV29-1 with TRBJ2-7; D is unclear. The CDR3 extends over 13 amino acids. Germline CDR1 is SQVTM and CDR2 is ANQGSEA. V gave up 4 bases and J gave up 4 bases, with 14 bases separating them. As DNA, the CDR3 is TGCAGCGTTGGGGAAAACGGGCTATACGAGCAGTACTTC. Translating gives CSVGENGLYEQYF.

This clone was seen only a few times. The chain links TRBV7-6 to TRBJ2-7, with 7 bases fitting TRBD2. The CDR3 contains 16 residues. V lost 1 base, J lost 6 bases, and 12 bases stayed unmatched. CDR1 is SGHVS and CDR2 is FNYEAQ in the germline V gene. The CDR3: CASSLGVGGGPLEQYF. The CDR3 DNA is TGTGCCAGCAGCTTAGGCGTGGGGGGGGGACCCCTCGAGCAGTACTTC. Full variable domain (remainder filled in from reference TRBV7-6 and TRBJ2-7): GAGVSQSPRYKVTKRGQDVALRCDPISGHVSLYWYRQALGQGPEFLTYFNYEAQQDKSGLPNDRFSAERPEGSISTLTIQRTEQRDSAMYRCASSLGVGGGPLEQYFGPGTRLTVT.

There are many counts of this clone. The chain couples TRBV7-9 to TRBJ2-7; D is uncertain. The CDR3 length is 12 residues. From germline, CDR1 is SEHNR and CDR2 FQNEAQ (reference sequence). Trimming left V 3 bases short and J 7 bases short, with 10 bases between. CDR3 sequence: CASSFSTGEQYF. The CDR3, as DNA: TGTGCCAGCAGCTTCTCGACCGGAGAGCAGTACTTC.

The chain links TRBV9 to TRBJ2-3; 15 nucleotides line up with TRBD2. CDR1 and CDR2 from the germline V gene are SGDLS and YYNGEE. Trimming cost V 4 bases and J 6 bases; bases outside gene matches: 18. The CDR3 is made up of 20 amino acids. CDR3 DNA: TGTGCCAGCAGCCCCCAGCCGGGACTAGCGGGGGGCGGGAGGCGTGATACGCAGTATTTT. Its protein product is CASSPQPGLAGGGRRDTQYF. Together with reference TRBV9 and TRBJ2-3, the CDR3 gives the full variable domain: DSGVTQTPKHLITATGQRVTLRCSPRSGDLSVYWYQQSLDQGLQFLIQYYNGEERAKGNILERFSAQQFPDLHSELNLSSLELGDSALYFCASSPQPGLAGGGRRDTQYFGPGTRLTVL.

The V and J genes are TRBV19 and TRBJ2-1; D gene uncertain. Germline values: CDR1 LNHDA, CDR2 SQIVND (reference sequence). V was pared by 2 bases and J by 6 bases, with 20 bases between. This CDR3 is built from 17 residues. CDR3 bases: TGTGCCAGTAGTATAATCGTGGGTCTGGCACGTGGCAATGAGCAGTTCTTC. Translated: CASSIIVGLARGNEQFF.

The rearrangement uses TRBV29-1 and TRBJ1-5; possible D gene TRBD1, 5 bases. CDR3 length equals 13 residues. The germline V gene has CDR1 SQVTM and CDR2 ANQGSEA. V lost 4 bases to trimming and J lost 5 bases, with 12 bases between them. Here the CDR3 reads CSVGEGLDQPQHF. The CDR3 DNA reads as TGCAGCGTTGGGGAGGGGCTTGATCAGCCCCAGCATTTT.

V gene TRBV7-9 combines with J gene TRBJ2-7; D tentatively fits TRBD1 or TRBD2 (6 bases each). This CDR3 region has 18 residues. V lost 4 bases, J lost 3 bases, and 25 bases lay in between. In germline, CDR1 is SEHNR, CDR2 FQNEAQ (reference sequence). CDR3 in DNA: TGTGCCAGCAGCTCGAGAGGGGTTTTGCGGGACACCCACTACGAGCAGTACTTC. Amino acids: CASSSRGVLRDTHYEQYF.

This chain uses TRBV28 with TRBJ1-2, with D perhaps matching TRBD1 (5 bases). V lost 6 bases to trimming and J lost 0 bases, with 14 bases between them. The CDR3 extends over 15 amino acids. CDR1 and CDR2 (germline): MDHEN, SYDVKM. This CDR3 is CASSNGGGPNYGYTF. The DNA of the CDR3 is TGTGCCAGCAGCAACGGGGGGGGACCTAACTATGGCTACACCTTC.

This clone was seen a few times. The CDR3 DNA reads as TGCGCCAGCAGCCTACCCGGGACAGGCAGCAGCTCCTATAATTCACCCCTCCACTTT. Residues: CASSLPGTGSSSYNSPLHF. This chain links TRBV5-1 with TRBJ1-6, with TRBD1 matching 8 bases. Losses at the gene ends were 4 bases for V and 0 bases for J; bases not matched to a gene: 12. There are 19 residues in the CDR3. CDR1 SGHRS and CDR2 YFSETQ come from the germline V gene.

The CDR3 bases are TGTGCCAGCAGTTTGTTACGGCCCGGGGATTTAGGCTACACCTTC. Its translation: CASSLLRPGDLGYTF. The V gene is TRBV28, the J gene TRBJ1-2; D is undetermined. The V gene's germline CDR1 is MDHEN and CDR2 SYDVKM. The CDR3 loop spans 15 amino acids. V was cut by 3 bases and J by 8 bases, with 19 bases left in between.

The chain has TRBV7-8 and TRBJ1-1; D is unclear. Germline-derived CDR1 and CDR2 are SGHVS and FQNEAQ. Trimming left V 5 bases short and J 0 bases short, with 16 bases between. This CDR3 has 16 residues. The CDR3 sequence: CASSNPVSHMNTEAFF. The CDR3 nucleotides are TGTGCCAGCAGCAACCCCGTCAGTCACATGAACACTGAAGCTTTCTTT.

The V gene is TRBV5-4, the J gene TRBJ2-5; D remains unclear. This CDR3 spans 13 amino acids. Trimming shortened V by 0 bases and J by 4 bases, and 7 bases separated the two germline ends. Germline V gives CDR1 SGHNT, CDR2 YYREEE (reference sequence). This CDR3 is CASSLALAETQYF. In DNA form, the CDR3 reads TGTGCCAGCAGCTTGGCACTTGCAGAGACCCAGTACTTC.

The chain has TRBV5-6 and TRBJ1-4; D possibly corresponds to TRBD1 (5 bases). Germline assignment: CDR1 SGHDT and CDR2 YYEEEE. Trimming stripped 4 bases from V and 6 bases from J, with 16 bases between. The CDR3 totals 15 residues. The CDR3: CASSKAIGADEKLFF. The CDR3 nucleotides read TGTGCCAGCAGCAAAGCCATCGGGGCGGATGAAAAACTGTTTTTT.

Here the CDR3 reads CASSQTVRGSSYNEQFF. The DNA for the CDR3 is TGCGCCAGCAGCCAAACAGTTCGCGGGAGTTCCTACAATGAGCAGTTCTTC. This chain joins TRBV4-1 and TRBJ2-1; TRBD2 matches at 7 bases. V lost 2 bases and J lost 1; bases outside the gene matches: 8. This CDR3 comprises 17 residues. The germline gives CDR1 MGHRA, CDR2 YSYEKL.

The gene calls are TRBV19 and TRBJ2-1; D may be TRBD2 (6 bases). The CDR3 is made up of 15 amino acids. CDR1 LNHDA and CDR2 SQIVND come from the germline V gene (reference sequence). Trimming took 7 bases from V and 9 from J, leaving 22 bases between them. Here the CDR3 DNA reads TGTGCCAGTAACCCGGGACTGGGCCCGCGGGGTGAGCAGTTCTTC. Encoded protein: CASNPGLGPRGEQFF. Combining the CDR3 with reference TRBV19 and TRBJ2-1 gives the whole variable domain DGGITQSPKYLFRKEGQNVTLSCEQNLNHDAMYWYRQDPGQGLRLIYYSQIVNDFQKGDIAEGYSVSREKKESFPLTVTSAQKNPTAFYLCASNPGLGPRGEQFFGPGTRLTVL.

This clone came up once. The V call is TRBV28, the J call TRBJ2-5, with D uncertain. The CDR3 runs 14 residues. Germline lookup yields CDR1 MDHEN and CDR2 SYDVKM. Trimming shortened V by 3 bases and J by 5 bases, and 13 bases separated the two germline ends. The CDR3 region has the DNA TGTGCCAGCAGTTTCGGATTTCCGGTGGAGACCCAGTACTTC. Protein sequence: CASSFGFPVETQYF. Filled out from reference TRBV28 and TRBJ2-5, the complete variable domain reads DVKVTQSSRYLVKRTGEKVFLECVQDMDHENMFWYRQDPGLGLRLIYFSYDVKMKEKGDIPEGYSVSREKKERFSLILESASTNQTSMYLCASSFGFPVETQYFGPGTRLLVL.